This TCR beta chain was captured in a study of blood T cell repertoires in COVID-19. On the study more broadly: Samples representing acute and convalescent COVID-19 were sourced from the United States, Italy and Spain. Sources were T cells, B-cell-depleted T cells, or PBMCs; the material itself was cDNA or gDNA.

V lost 0 bases and J lost 3, with 11 bases in between. Per germline, CDR1 LGHNA and CDR2 YSLEER. This CDR3 is 15 amino acids long. Original methodology: Amplified reference gene primers provided the basis for estimating nucleated cell counts. Profiled with immunoSEQ multiplex PCR; TCRdb holds only in-frame clones, not every one. The DNA gave D and trimming, while V, J and clone size come from that table. The table includes around 270,000 clones, about 88% detected once. The Seattle patients joined while their infection was active and were tracked longitudinally afterward. Source material: peripheral blood. The sequence was collected from a woman in her sixties with COVID-19, enrolled during active disease. The chain recombines TRBV4-3 with TRBJ1-2; maybe TRBD1 (5 bases). CDR3 DNA: TGCGCCAGCAGCCAAGAGGGGGGGTGGGACTATGGCTACACCTTC. Residues: CASSQEGGWDYGYTF.